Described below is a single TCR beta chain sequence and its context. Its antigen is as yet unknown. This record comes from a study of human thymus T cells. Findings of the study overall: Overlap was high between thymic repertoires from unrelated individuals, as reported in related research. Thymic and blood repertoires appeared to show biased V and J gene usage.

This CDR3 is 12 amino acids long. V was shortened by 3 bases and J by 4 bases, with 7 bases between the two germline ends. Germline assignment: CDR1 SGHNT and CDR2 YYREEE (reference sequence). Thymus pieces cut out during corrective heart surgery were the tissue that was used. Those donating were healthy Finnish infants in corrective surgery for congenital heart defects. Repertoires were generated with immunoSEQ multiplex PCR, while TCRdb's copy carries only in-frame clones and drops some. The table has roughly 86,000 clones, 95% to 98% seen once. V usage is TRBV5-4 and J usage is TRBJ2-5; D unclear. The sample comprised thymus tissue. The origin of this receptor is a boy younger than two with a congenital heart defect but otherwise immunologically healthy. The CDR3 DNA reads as TGTGCCAGCAGCTCCCCTGGAGAGACCCAGTACTTC. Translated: CASSSPGETQYF.